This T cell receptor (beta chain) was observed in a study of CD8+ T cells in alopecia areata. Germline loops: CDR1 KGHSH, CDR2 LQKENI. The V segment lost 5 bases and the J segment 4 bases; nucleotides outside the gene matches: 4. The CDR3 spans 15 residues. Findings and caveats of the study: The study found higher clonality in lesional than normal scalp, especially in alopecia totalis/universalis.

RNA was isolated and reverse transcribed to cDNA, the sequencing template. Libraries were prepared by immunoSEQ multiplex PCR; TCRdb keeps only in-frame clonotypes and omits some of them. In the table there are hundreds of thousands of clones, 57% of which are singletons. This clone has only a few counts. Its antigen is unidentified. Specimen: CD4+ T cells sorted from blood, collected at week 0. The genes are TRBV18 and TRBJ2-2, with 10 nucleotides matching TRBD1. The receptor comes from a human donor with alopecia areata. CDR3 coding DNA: TGTGCCAGCTCATGGGACAGGGGAAGCACCGGGGAGCTGTTTTTT. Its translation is CASSWDRGSTGELFF.